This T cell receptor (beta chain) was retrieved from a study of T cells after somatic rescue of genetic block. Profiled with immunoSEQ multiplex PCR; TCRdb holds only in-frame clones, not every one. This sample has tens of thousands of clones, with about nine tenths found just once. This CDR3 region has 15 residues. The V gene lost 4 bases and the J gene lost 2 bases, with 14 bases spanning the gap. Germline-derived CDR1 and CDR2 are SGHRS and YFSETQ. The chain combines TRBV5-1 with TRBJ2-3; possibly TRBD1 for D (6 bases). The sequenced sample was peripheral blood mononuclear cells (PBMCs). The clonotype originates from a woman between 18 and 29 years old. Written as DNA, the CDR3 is TGCGCCAGCAGCGAGGACAGACCCGACACAGATACGCAGTATTTT. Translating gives CASSEDRPDTDTQYF. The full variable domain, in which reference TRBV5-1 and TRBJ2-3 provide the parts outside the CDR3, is KAGVTQTPRYLIKTRGQQVTLSCSPISGHRSVSWYQQTPGQGLQFLFEYFSETQRNKGNFPGRFSGRQFSNSRSEMNVSTLELGDSALYLCASSEDRPDTDTQYFGPGTRLTVL.